The sequence of this T cell receptor beta chain was determined in a study of shared clonotypes between healthy human individuals. The CDR3 sequence is 16 residues long. Germline V gene data show CDR1 as SGHAT and CDR2 as FQNNGV. The V gene end was trimmed by 8 bases and the J gene end by 2 bases; junction bases not matched to a gene: 15. Study processing details: Junction-only immunoSEQ data arrived without quality scores, meaning filtering differed. The data were produced by immunoSEQ multiplex PCR, yet TCRdb's version contains in-frame clones alone and is incomplete. D and trimming come from the DNA, and the V and J calls and clone size come from that table. In the table there are under 2,500,000 clones, around 95% of which are singletons.

This TCR was sampled from a man between 18 and 35 years old in good health. The sample consisted of naive CD4+ T cells sorted from blood. The sample's subset: CD45RA+ positively selected. V and J are TRBV11-2 and TRBJ2-7, with 7 bases fitting TRBD1. The CDR3 DNA follows: TGTGCCAGCGGCCAACAAGCAGGGGGTGTTGCCTACGAGCAGTACTTC. Translating gives CASGQQAGGVAYEQYF.